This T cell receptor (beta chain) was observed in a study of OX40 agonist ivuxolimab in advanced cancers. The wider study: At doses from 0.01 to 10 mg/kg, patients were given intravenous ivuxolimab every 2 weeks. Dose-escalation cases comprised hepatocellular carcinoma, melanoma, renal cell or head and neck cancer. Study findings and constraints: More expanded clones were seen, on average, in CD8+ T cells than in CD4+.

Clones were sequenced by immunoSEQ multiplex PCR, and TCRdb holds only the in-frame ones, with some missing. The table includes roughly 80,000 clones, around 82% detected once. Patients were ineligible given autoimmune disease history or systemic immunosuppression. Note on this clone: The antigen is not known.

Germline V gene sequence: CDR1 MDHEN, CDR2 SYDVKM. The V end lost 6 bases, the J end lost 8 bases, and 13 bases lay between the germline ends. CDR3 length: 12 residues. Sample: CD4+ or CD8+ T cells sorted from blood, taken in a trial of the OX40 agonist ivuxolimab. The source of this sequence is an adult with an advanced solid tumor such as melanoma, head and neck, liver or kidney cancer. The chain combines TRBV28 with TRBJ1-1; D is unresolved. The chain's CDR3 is CASSARTEEAFF. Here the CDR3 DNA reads TGTGCCAGCAGCGCCAGGACCGAGGAAGCTTTCTTT.